These 2 T cell receptor delta chains originate from one sample sequenced in a study of DNA immune sequencing with unique molecular identifiers. All 8 TRDV and 4 TRDJ genes were targeted in 32-plex amplification of genomic DNA. A 12-nucleotide UMI was added during approximately 3 barcoding PCR cycles before adapter PCR. TCRdb re-called the multiplex PCR reads using CATT. The sample lists under 2,500 delta-chain clones, 11% to 15% occurring once. The sample comprised gamma-delta T cells enriched from blood buffy coat, or unenriched PBMCs (not recorded which). The receptors here all came from a human donor in good health.

As regards this clone: A read error likely explains why the TCRdb protein, taken from a much larger clone, differs from this DNA's translation at residue 2; the protein shown is translated from the DNA. The V and J genes are TRDV2 and TRDJ1; TRDD3 agrees at 11 bases. Germline V lookup: CDR1 GEAIGNYY, CDR2 EKD. There are 17 residues in the CDR3. The CDR3 DNA reads as TGTTCCTGTGACTCGCTGATGGGGGATACGGACACCGATAAACTCATCTTT. Protein: CSCDSLMGDTDTDKLIF.

Points on this clone: A far larger clone is a single base away, which makes a read error likely. This same CDR3 is encoded by further DNA sequences in the sample. The chain is built from TRDV2 and TRDJ1, with 9 bases aligning to TRDD3. Germline trimming cut 0 bases from V and 0 bases from J; bases unmatched to any gene: 10. Germline V gene lookup returns CDR1 GEAIGNYY and CDR2 EKD. There are 18 residues in the CDR3. The CDR3 nucleotides are TGTGCCTGTGACACCGTACTTTCTGGGGGATCCTACACCGATAAACTCATCTTT. It translates to CACDTVLSGGSYTDKLIF.